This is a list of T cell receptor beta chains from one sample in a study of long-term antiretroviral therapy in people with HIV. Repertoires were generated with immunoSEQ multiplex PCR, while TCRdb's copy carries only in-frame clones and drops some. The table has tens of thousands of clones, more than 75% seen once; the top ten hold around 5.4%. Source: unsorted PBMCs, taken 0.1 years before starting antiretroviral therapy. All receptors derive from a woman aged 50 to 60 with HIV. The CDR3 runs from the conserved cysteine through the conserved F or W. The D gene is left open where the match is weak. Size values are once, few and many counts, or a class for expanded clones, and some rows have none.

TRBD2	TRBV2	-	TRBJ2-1	CASSRLQPSGGEDEQFF	TGTGCCAGTAGCCGATTGCAACCTAGCGGGGGAGAGGATGAGCAGTTCTTC
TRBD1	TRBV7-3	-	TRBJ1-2	CASGTTRGQGYGYTF	TGTGCCAGCGGAACAACGCGGGGACAGGGATATGGCTACACCTTC
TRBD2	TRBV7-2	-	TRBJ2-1	CASSLALGGGSISYEQFF	TGTGCCAGCAGCTTAGCGCTCGGCGGGGGGTCAATAAGCTATGAGCAGTTCTTC
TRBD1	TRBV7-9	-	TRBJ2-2	CASSSRQGQTGELFF	TGTGCCAGCAGCTCTCGACAGGGCCAGACCGGGGAGCTGTTTTTT
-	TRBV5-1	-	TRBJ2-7	CASSLESGRSYEQYF	TGCGCCAGCAGCTTGGAGTCGGGGAGGAGCTACGAGCAGTACTTC
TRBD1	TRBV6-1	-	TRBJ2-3	CASIRDRVSDTQYF	TGTGCCAGCATCCGGGACAGGGTTTCAGATACGCAGTATTTT
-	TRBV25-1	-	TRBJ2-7	CASSRDPVPYEQYF	TGTGCCAGCAGCCGGGACCCCGTCCCCTACGAGCAGTACTTC
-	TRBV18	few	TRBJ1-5	CASSAEVGGNQPQHF	TGTGCCAGCTCAGCCGAGGTGGGGGGCAATCAGCCCCAGCATTTT
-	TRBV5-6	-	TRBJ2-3	CASSLPADTQYF	TGTGCCAGCAGCTTGCCGGCAGATACGCAGTATTTT
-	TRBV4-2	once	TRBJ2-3	CASSQDGGQHEITDTQYF	TGTGCCAGCAGCCAAGATGGCGGACAGCACGAAATCACAGATACGCAGTATTTT
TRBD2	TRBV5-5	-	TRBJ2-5	CASSLKYRPLADKETQYF	TGTGCCAGCAGCTTGAAATACCGGCCACTAGCGGACAAAGAGACCCAGTACTTC
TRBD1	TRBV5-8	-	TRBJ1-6	CASSWGQTLESPLHF	TGTGCCAGCAGCTGGGGACAGACGCTGGAATCACCCCTCCACTTT
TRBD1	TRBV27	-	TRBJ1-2	CASSLQGASDGYTF	TGTGCCAGCAGCCTACAGGGGGCGTCGGATGGCTACACCTTC